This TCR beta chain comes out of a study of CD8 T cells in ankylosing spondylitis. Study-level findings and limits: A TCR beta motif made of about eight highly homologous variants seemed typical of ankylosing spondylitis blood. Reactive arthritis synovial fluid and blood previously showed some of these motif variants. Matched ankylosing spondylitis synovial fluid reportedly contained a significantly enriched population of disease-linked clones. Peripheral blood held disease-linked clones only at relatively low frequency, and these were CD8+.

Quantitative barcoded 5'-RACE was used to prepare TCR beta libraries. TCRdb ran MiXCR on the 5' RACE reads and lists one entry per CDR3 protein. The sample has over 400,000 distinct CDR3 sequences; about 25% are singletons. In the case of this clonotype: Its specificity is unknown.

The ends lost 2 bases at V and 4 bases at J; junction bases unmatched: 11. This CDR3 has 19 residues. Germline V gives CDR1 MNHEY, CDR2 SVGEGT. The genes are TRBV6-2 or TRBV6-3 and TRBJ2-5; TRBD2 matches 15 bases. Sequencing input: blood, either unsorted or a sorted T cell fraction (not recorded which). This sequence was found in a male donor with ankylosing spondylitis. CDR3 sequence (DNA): TGTGCCAGCAGTTACCCACTCCGGACTAGCGGGAGGGCTCGAGAGACCCAGTACTTC. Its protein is CASSYPLRTSGRARETQYF.